This T cell receptor beta chain emerged from a study of beta chain features in type 1 diabetes. Broader study findings: Moderately but significantly shorter TCRB CDR3s were found in Type 1 diabetes patients in all four CD4+ subsets.

Expressed TCRB transcripts were sequenced because the isolated RNA had all been reverse transcribed beforehand. The protocol was immunoSEQ multiplex PCR, while the TCRdb copy is restricted to in-frame clones and leaves out a portion. Of 120,000 or so clones listed, about a sixth are singletons. This clone was observed at least ten times. Its antigen is undetermined. CDR1 SGHTA and CDR2 FQGNSA come from the germline V gene. V was shortened by 5 bases and J by 2 bases, with 10 bases between the two germline ends. The CDR3 runs 14 residues. This chain joins TRBV7-2 and TRBJ1-3; D is unclear. The TCR comes from a man aged 30 to 39 with type 1 diabetes. Sequenced material: central memory CD4+ T cells from blood. The CDR3 region is CASSPREAGNTIYF. The CDR3 DNA reads as TGTGCCAGCAGCCCCCGGGAGGCTGGAAACACCATATATTTT.